This T cell receptor beta chain was documented in a study of shared clonotypes between healthy human individuals. Study-wide results and limits: All-four-donor shared clonotypes had higher generation probabilities than non-shared clonotypes did.

Terminally differentiated effector memory CD45RA+ cells were excluded from the naive CD8 cells, which were CD45RO-negative and positively selected for CCR7. In regard to this clone: The antigen is not known.

Sequencing was performed with immunoSEQ multiplex PCR; in TCRdb, only in-frame clones are kept and a portion is missing. The repertoire holds over 2 million clones, with around 96% as singletons. The CDR3 spans 17 residues. The V end lost 5 bases, the J end lost 5 bases, and 24 bases lay between the germline ends. CDR1 SEHNR and CDR2 FQNEAQ come from the germline V gene (reference sequence). Sequencing input: naive CD8+ T cells sorted from blood. The genes are TRBV7-9 and TRBJ2-5; tentatively, D is TRBD1 or TRBD2 (7 bases each). The TCR comes from a man in his late teens or twenties in good health. Written as DNA, the CDR3 is TGTGCCAGCAGCCTCCCAAGCCAGGGGGGGATGGAGGAGACCCAGTACTTC. Protein: CASSLPSQGGMEETQYF.